This T cell receptor (beta chain) was recovered during a study of CD8+ T cells in alopecia areata. Study-wide results and caveats: There were also resident alphabeta T cells of normal skin sequenced in scalp samples.

In each case, RNA was isolated and then reverse transcribed into cDNA as the sequencing template. Clones were read by immunoSEQ multiplex PCR, and TCRdb kept only the in-frame ones, dropping some. The profile shows under 250,000 clones, around three fifths of them singletons. V lost 1 base and J lost 0, with 13 bases in between. Germline values: CDR1 MGHRA, CDR2 YSYEKL. This CDR3 spans 16 amino acids. In the case of this clone: Its specificity is not known.

Material for sequencing was CD8+ T cells sorted from blood. The sequence was obtained from a human donor in good health. The chain has TRBV4-1 and TRBJ2-7; TRBD2 is a possible D gene (5 bases). The CDR3 sequence is CASSQVVGAGSYEQYF. CDR3 in DNA: TGCGCCAGCAGCCAAGTGGTGGGCGCGGGCTCCTACGAGCAGTACTTC.